This TCR beta chain appears in the sequencing data of a study of T cell responses to AZD1222 COVID-19 vaccine. Overall study results and limits: After the peak T cell response, and only then, were repertoires sampled. Among the donors, most were white British and more were female, and clonal diversity was possibly underestimated.

Using immunoSEQ multiplex PCR, the repertoire was profiled, and TCRdb retains in-frame clones only, with some absent. The sample comprises 150,000 to 200,000 clones, more than 70% of which are singletons, and around 5.5% rests with the top ten. This clone was observed a few times. Its antigen is not known. V dropped 2 bases and J dropped 6 bases, with 11 bases sitting between them. Germline loops: CDR1 MDHEN, CDR2 SYDVKM. This CDR3 comprises 13 residues. This specimen consisted of peripheral blood, obtained on day 0 of AZD1222 vaccination. The chain is built from TRBV28 and TRBJ2-7; D is undetermined. The receptor was isolated from an adult in good health. The CDR3 loop is CASSLDRLSEQYF. As DNA, the CDR3 is TGTGCCAGCAGTTTAGACCGTTTAAGCGAGCAGTACTTC.